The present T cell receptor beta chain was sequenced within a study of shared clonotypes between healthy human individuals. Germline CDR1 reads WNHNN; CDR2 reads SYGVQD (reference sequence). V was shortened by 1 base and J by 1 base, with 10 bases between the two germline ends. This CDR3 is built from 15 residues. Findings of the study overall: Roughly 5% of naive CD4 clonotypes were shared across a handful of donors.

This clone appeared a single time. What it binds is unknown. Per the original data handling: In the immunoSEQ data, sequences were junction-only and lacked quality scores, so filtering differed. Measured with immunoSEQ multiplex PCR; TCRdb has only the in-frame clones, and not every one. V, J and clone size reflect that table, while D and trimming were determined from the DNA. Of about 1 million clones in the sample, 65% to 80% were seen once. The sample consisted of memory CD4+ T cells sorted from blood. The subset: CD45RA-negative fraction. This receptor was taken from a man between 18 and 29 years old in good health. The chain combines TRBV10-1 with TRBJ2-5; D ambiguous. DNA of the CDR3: TGCGCCAGCAGTGAGTTTGTGGTTCCCCAAGAGACCCAGTACTTC. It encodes CASSEFVVPQETQYF.